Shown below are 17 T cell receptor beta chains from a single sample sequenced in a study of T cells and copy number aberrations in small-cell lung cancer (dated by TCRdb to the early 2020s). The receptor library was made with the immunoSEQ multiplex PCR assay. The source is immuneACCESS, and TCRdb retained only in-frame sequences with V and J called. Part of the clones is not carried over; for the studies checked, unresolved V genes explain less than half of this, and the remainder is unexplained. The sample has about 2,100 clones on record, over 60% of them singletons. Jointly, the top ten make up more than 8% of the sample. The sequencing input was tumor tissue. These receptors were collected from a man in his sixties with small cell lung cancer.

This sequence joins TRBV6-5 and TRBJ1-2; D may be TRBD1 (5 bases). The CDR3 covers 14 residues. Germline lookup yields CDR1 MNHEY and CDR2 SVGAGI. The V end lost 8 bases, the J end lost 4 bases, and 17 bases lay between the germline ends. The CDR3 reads CASRGGEGSYGYTF. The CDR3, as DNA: TGTGCCAGCCGGGGCGGGGAAGGTTCCTATGGCTACACCTTC.

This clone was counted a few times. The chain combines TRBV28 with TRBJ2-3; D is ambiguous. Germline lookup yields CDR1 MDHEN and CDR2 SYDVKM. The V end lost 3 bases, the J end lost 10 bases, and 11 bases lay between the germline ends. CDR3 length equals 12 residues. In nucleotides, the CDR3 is TGTGCCAGCAGTTTCGTGTGGGATCCGCAGTATTTT. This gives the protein CASSFVWDPQYF.

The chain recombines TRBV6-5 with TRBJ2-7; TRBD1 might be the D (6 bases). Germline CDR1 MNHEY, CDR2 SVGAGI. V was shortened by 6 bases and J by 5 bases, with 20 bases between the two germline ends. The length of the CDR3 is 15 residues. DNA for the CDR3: TGTGCCAGCAGGGTAGGGACACAATGGAACGACGAGCAGTACTTC. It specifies CASRVGTQWNDEQYF.

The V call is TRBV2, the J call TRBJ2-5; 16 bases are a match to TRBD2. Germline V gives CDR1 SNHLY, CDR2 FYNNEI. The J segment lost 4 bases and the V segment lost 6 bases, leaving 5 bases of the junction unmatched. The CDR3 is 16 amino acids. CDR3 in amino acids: CASSPGLAGGPETQYF. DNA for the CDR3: TGTGCCAGCAGCCCGGGACTAGCGGGAGGGCCAGAGACCCAGTACTTC.

CDR3 sequence reads: CSVGLEDYEQYF. CDR3 DNA sequence: TGCAGCGTTGGGCTAGAAGACTACGAGCAGTACTTC. The chain is built from TRBV29-1 and TRBJ2-7; D is undetermined. V lost 4 bases and J lost 3, with 10 bases in between. Per germline, CDR1 SQVTM and CDR2 ANQGSEA. This CDR3 region has 12 residues.

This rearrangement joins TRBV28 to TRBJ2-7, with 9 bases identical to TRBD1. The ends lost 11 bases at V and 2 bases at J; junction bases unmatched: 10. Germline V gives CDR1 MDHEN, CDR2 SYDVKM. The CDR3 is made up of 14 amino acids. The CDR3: CALGPGDRAYEQYF. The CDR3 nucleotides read TGTGCCTTAGGGCCCGGGGACAGGGCCTACGAGCAGTACTTC.

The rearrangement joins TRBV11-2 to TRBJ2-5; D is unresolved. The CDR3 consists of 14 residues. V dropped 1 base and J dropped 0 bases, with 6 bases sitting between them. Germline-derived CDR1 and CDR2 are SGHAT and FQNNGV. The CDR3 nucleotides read TGTGCCAGCAGCTTAGTACCGTACCAAGAGACCCAGTACTTC. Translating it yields CASSLVPYQETQYF.

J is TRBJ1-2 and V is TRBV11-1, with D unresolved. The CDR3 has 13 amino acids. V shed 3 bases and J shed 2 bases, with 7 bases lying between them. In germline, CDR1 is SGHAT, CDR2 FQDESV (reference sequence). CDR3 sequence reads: CASSFGQNYGYTF. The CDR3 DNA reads TGTGCCAGCAGCTTTGGGCAGAACTATGGCTACACCTTC.

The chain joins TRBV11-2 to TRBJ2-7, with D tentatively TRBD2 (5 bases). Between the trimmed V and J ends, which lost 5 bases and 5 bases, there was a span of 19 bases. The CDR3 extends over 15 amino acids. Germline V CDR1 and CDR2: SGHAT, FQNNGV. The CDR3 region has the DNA TGTGCCAGCAGCGCCCGGCCCGGAGGAGCGAACGAGCAGTACTTC. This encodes CASSARPGGANEQYF.

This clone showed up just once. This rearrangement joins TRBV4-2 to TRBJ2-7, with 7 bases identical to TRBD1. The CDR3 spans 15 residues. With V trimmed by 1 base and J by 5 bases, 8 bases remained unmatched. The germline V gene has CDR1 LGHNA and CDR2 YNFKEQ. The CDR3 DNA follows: TGTGCCAGCAGCCAAGGGACCTTAGACAGGGACGAGCAGTACTTC. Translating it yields CASSQGTLDRDEQYF.

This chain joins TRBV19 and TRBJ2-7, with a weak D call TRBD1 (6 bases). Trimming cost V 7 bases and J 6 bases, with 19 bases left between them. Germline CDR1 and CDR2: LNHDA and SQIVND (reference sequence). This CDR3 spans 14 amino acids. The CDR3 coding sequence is TGTGCCAGTAAATCTTTGGGACAAGGGGGCGAGCAGTACTTC. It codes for CASKSLGQGGEQYF.

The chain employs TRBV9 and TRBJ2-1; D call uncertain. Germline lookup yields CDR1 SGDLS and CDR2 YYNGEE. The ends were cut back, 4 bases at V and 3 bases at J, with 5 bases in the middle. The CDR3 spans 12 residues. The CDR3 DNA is TGTGCCAGCAGCACTTACTACAATGAGCAGTTCTTC. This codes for CASSTYYNEQFF.

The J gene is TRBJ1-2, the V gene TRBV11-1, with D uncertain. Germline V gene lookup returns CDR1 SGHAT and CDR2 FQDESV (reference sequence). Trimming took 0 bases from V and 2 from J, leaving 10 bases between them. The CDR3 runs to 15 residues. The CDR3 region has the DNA TGTGCCAGCAGCTTAGCGATGGAGGAAAACTATGGCTACACCTTC. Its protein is CASSLAMEENYGYTF.

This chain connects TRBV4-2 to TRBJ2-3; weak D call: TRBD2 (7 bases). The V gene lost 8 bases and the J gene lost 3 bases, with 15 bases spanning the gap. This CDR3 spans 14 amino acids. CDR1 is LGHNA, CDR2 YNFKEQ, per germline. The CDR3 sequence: CASGGARETDTQYF. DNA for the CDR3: TGTGCCAGCGGGGGGGCCAGGGAGACAGATACGCAGTATTTT.

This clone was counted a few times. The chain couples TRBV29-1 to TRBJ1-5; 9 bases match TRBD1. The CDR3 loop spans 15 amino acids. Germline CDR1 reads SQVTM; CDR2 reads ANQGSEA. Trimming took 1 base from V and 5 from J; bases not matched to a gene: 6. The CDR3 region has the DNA TGCAGCGTTGAAGGGGGGGACAGGGTGCATCAGCCCCAGCATTTT. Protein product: CSVEGGDRVHQPQHF.

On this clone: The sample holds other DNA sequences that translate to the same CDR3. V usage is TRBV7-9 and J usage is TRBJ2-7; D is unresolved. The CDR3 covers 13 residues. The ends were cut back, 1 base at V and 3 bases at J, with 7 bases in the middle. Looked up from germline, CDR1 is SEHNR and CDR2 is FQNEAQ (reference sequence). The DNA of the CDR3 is TGTGCCAGCAGCTTAGGAACTCTCTACGAGCAGTACTTC. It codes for CASSLGTLYEQYF.

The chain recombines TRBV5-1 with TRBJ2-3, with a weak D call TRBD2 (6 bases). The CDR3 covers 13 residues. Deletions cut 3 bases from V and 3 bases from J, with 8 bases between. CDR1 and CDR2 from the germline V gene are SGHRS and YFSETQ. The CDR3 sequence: CASSYGSTDTQYF. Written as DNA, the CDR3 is TGCGCCAGCAGCTACGGGAGTACAGATACGCAGTATTTT.